The 17 T cell receptor beta chains reported below all come from one sample, sequenced in a study of T cell repertoires in cytomegalovirus infection. TCRdb re-called the reads with MiXCR, one entry per CDR3 protein. The data hold about 830,000 distinct CDR3 sequences, with about 31% observed a single time. These receptors' targets are unknown. The input for sequencing was cultured CD8+ T cells from PBMCs, taken from culture after CMV antigen stimulation. The receptor set was obtained from a human donor in good health (CMV status not recorded). Some clones in this sample may be carry-over from other donors' samples.

The table lists this clonotype with a few counts. The rearrangement links TRBV6-1 to TRBJ2-1, with a weak D call TRBD1 (5 bases). CDR1 MNHNS and CDR2 SASEGT come from the germline V gene. Trimming removed 8 bases from V and 0 bases from J, with 14 bases in between. The CDR3 consists of 15 residues. For the CDR3, the DNA is TGTGCCAGCGGACGTCGACAGACCTCCTACAATGAGCAGTTCTTC. It yields the protein CASGRRQTSYNEQFF.

V gene TRBV20-1 combines with J gene TRBJ1-2; no clear D gene. The CDR3 is 11 residues long. The ends were cut back, 1 base at V and 8 bases at J, with 8 bases in the middle. Germline loops: CDR1 DFQATT, CDR2 SNEGSKA (reference sequence). CDR3 region: CSARVRDGYTF. The CDR3 DNA reads as TGCAGTGCTAGAGTAAGAGACGGCTACACCTTC.

This chain uses TRBV5-6 with TRBJ1-2; 10 positions agree with TRBD1. This CDR3 is built from 15 residues. Germline V lookup: CDR1 SGHDT, CDR2 YYEEEE. V trimming: 3 bases; J trimming: 6 bases; junction bases outside the gene matches: 8. The CDR3 coding sequence is TGTGCCAGCAGCTACCCGGGACAGGGGAAGGATGGCTACACCTTC. Translated, it gives CASSYPGQGKDGYTF.

This clonotype was counted only a few times. The genes are TRBV6-2 or TRBV6-3 and TRBJ1-2; weak D call: TRBD1 (5 bases). The germline V and J ends were trimmed by 6 bases and 6 bases, with 20 bases remaining between them. The CDR3 contains 15 residues. CDR1 and CDR2 from the germline V gene are MNHEY and SVGEGT. The CDR3 is CASSPDDRFLDGYTF. In DNA, the CDR3 is TGTGCCAGCAGCCCAGACGACAGATTCCTTGATGGCTACACCTTC.

This clonotype was counted a few times. The chain combines TRBV7-6 with TRBJ1-5, with D hard to call. The length of the CDR3 is 13 residues. Germline V gives CDR1 SGHVS, CDR2 FNYEAQ. Trimming shortened V by 8 bases and J by 5 bases, and 13 bases separated the two germline ends. The CDR3 nucleotides are TGTGCCAGCGCCCTCGCAGCCGATCAGCCCCAGCATTTT. Translating it yields CASALAADQPQHF. The full variable domain, its missing parts supplied by reference TRBV7-6 and TRBJ1-5, is GAGVSQSPRYKVTKRGQDVALRCDPISGHVSLYWYRQALGQGPEFLTYFNYEAQQDKSGLPNDRFSAERPEGSISTLTIQRTEQRDSAMYRCASALAADQPQHFGDGTRLSIL.

The chain carries TRBV27 and TRBJ1-1, with a possible D match to TRBD1 (6 bases). CDR1 is MNHEY and CDR2 is SMNVEV in the germline V gene (reference sequence). This CDR3 is 15 amino acids long. V was shortened by 0 bases and J by 3 bases, with 11 bases between the two germline ends. CDR3 region: CASSLSIRGYTEAFF. The CDR3, as DNA: TGTGCCAGCAGTTTATCGATCAGGGGTTACACTGAAGCTTTCTTT.

This clonotype was detected only a few times. V usage is TRBV6-1 and J usage is TRBJ1-2; possible D gene TRBD1, 5 bases. V lost 6 bases and J 7 bases, leaving 18 bases between the germline ends. This CDR3 spans 14 amino acids. The germline V gene has CDR1 MNHNS and CDR2 SASEGT. CDR3: CASRRDDGVGGYTF. DNA for the CDR3: TGTGCCAGCAGGAGGGACGACGGGGTGGGTGGCTACACCTTC.

The chain couples TRBV7-1 to TRBJ2-3, with a possible D match to TRBD2 (7 bases). Being an ORF, TRBV7-1 has a function that is uncertain. V was shortened by 5 bases and J by 2 bases, with 29 bases between the two germline ends. This CDR3 is built from 20 residues. The CDR3 spells CASSPPSGLKDWGPTDTQYF. The CDR3 coding sequence is TGTGCCAGCAGCCCCCCATCGGGACTAAAAGATTGGGGGCCCACAGATACGCAGTATTTT.

The chain joins TRBV19 to TRBJ2-1, with a weak D call TRBD1 (6 bases). The CDR3 contains 18 residues. Germline CDR1 reads LNHDA; CDR2 reads SQIVND (reference sequence). Trimming cost V 1 base and J 0 bases, with 16 bases left between them. The CDR3 sequence: CASSIGWTAISSYNEQFF. Written as DNA, the CDR3 is TGTGCCAGTAGTATAGGATGGACAGCCATCAGCTCCTACAATGAGCAGTTCTTC. Full variable domain (remainder filled in from reference TRBV19 and TRBJ2-1): DGGITQSPKYLFRKEGQNVTLSCEQNLNHDAMYWYRQDPGQGLRLIYYSQIVNDFQKGDIAEGYSVSREKKESFPLTVTSAQKNPTAFYLCASSIGWTAISSYNEQFFGPGTRLTVL.

CDR3 sequence (DNA): TGTGCCAGTGGGACGGGGACAAGCTCCTACAATGAGCAGTTCTTC. Amino acids: CASGTGTSSYNEQFF. V gene TRBV28 combines with J gene TRBJ2-1, with a weak D call TRBD1 (6 bases). The CDR3 covers 15 residues. V shed 9 bases and J shed 0 bases, with 15 bases lying between them. The germline gives CDR1 MDHEN, CDR2 SYDVKM.

This clonotype was found a few times. The chain combines TRBV14 with TRBJ1-6; TRBD1 might be the D (6 bases). This CDR3 comprises 15 residues. Germline V gene lookup returns CDR1 SGHDN and CDR2 FVKESK. With 4 bases removed from V and 7 bases from J, the gap between germline ends came to 14 bases. The CDR3 is CASSPGTRGNSPLHF. For the CDR3, the DNA is TGTGCCAGCAGCCCGGGGACAAGAGGGAATTCACCCCTCCACTTT. The full variable domain, rest sourced from reference TRBV14 and TRBJ1-6, is EAGVTQFPSHSVIEKGQTVTLRCDPISGHDNLYWYRRVMGKEIKFLLHFVKESKQDESGMPNNRFLAERTGGTYSTLKVQPAELEDSGVYFCASSPGTRGNSPLHFGNGTRLTVT.

V gene TRBV12-5 combines with J gene TRBJ1-2; no clear D. CDR3 length: 16 amino acids. The V end lost 3 bases, the J end lost 7 bases, and 21 bases lay between the germline ends. Germline V CDR1 and CDR2: LGHNT, FRNRAP. This CDR3 is CASGLGQDPNYRGYTF. The CDR3 nucleotides read TGTGCTAGTGGTTTAGGTCAGGACCCTAACTATCGTGGCTACACCTTC.

This clonotype was detected ten times or more. This sequence joins TRBV7-6 and TRBJ1-3, with D unclear. V lost 5 bases and J lost 2, with 13 bases in between. The CDR3 is 15 residues long. Looked up from germline, CDR1 is SGHVS and CDR2 is FNYEAQ. The CDR3 bases are TGTGCCAGCAGCGGGTTGTTGGAACCTGGAAACACCATATATTTT. This sequence encodes CASSGLLEPGNTIYF. The full variable domain, in which reference TRBV7-6 and TRBJ1-3 provide the parts outside the CDR3, is GAGVSQSPRYKVTKRGQDVALRCDPISGHVSLYWYRQALGQGPEFLTYFNYEAQQDKSGLPNDRFSAERPEGSISTLTIQRTEQRDSAMYRCASSGLLEPGNTIYFGEGSWLTVV.

To note about this clonotype: At one end the junction does not follow the germline gene, possibly because of a read error. The genes are TRBV5-4 and TRBJ2-7; a possible D gene is TRBD1 (7 bases). Germline V gives CDR1 SGHNT, CDR2 YYREEE (reference sequence). The CDR3 runs 11 residues. CDR3 sequence: CASSSGGGMDF. Here the CDR3 DNA reads TGTGCCAGCAGCTCTGGAGGGGGCATGGACTTC.

DNA for the CDR3: TGCAGTGCTGAATCTCCAGGGGTACCGGTTCCGTCACCCCTCCACTTT. It codes for CSAESPGVPVPSPLHF. The rearrangement joins TRBV20-1 to TRBJ1-6; D is possibly TRBD1 (6 bases). The CDR3 loop spans 16 amino acids. The V gene lost 5 bases and the J gene lost 10 bases, with 24 bases spanning the gap. Germline values: CDR1 DFQATT, CDR2 SNEGSKA (reference sequence).

The chain carries TRBV4-1 and TRBJ1-4; the D gene is possibly TRBD1 (6 bases). The V and J ends lost 7 bases and 6 bases respectively, with 15 bases between them. The CDR3 is 14 amino acids. The germline V gene has CDR1 MGHRA and CDR2 YSYEKL. The CDR3 coding sequence is TGCGCCAGCACCGGTGCAGGGGAGGATGAAAAACTGTTTTTT. Translated: CASTGAGEDEKLFF.

V usage is TRBV2 and J usage is TRBJ2-1, with D maybe TRBD2 (5 bases). Per the germline V gene, CDR1 is SNHLY and CDR2 is FYNNEI. CDR3 length equals 14 residues. Trimming cost V 4 bases and J 7 bases, with 14 bases left between them. The CDR3 loop is CASSGSGKSNEQFF. In nucleotides, the CDR3 is TGTGCCAGCAGTGGGTCGGGAAAAAGTAATGAGCAGTTCTTC.